This T cell receptor beta chain was sequenced during a study of T cells after posttransplantation cyclophosphamide. Regarding the study as a whole: Recipient CMV seropositivity and CMV reactivation strongly tracked TRB clonality. Donor CD8+ memory clones often dominated recipient blood repertoires at later times.

Details on this clone: Its antigen is not known.

The related graft donor's blood sample was taken on the day of bone marrow donation. The assay was immunoSEQ multiplex PCR, and TCRdb's table has in-frame clones only and misses some. Here the sample spans around 30,000 clones, roughly 90% being singletons. Material for sequencing was PBMCs. This clonotype originated in a man aged 45-65 years.

This CDR3 reads CASSETGGWGTEAFF. CDR3 DNA: TGTGCCAGCAGCGAAACAGGGGGCTGGGGCACTGAAGCTTTCTTT. The V call is TRBV7-2, the J call TRBJ1-1; TRBD1 matches at 9 bases. CDR3 size: 15 residues. Germline CDR1 and CDR2: SGHTA and FQGNSA. J was trimmed by 4 bases and V by 5 bases; bases with no gene match: 8.